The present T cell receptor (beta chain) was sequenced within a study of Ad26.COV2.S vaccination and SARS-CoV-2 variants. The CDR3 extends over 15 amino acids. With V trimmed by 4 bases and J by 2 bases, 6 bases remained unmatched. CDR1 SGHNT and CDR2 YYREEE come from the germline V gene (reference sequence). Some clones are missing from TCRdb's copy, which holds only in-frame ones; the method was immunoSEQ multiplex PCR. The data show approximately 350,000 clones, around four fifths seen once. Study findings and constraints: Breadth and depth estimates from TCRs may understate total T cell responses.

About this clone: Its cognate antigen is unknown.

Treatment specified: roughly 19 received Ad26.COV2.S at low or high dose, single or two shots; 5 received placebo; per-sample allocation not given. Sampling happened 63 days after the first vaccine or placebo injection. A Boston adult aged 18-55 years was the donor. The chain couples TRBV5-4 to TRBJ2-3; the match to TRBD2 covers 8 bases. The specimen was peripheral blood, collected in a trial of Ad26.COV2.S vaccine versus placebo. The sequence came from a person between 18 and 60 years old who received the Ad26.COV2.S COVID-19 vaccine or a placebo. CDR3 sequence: CASSLRGAATDTQYF. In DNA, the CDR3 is TGTGCCAGCAGCCTGCGGGGGGCTGCCACAGATACGCAGTATTTT.